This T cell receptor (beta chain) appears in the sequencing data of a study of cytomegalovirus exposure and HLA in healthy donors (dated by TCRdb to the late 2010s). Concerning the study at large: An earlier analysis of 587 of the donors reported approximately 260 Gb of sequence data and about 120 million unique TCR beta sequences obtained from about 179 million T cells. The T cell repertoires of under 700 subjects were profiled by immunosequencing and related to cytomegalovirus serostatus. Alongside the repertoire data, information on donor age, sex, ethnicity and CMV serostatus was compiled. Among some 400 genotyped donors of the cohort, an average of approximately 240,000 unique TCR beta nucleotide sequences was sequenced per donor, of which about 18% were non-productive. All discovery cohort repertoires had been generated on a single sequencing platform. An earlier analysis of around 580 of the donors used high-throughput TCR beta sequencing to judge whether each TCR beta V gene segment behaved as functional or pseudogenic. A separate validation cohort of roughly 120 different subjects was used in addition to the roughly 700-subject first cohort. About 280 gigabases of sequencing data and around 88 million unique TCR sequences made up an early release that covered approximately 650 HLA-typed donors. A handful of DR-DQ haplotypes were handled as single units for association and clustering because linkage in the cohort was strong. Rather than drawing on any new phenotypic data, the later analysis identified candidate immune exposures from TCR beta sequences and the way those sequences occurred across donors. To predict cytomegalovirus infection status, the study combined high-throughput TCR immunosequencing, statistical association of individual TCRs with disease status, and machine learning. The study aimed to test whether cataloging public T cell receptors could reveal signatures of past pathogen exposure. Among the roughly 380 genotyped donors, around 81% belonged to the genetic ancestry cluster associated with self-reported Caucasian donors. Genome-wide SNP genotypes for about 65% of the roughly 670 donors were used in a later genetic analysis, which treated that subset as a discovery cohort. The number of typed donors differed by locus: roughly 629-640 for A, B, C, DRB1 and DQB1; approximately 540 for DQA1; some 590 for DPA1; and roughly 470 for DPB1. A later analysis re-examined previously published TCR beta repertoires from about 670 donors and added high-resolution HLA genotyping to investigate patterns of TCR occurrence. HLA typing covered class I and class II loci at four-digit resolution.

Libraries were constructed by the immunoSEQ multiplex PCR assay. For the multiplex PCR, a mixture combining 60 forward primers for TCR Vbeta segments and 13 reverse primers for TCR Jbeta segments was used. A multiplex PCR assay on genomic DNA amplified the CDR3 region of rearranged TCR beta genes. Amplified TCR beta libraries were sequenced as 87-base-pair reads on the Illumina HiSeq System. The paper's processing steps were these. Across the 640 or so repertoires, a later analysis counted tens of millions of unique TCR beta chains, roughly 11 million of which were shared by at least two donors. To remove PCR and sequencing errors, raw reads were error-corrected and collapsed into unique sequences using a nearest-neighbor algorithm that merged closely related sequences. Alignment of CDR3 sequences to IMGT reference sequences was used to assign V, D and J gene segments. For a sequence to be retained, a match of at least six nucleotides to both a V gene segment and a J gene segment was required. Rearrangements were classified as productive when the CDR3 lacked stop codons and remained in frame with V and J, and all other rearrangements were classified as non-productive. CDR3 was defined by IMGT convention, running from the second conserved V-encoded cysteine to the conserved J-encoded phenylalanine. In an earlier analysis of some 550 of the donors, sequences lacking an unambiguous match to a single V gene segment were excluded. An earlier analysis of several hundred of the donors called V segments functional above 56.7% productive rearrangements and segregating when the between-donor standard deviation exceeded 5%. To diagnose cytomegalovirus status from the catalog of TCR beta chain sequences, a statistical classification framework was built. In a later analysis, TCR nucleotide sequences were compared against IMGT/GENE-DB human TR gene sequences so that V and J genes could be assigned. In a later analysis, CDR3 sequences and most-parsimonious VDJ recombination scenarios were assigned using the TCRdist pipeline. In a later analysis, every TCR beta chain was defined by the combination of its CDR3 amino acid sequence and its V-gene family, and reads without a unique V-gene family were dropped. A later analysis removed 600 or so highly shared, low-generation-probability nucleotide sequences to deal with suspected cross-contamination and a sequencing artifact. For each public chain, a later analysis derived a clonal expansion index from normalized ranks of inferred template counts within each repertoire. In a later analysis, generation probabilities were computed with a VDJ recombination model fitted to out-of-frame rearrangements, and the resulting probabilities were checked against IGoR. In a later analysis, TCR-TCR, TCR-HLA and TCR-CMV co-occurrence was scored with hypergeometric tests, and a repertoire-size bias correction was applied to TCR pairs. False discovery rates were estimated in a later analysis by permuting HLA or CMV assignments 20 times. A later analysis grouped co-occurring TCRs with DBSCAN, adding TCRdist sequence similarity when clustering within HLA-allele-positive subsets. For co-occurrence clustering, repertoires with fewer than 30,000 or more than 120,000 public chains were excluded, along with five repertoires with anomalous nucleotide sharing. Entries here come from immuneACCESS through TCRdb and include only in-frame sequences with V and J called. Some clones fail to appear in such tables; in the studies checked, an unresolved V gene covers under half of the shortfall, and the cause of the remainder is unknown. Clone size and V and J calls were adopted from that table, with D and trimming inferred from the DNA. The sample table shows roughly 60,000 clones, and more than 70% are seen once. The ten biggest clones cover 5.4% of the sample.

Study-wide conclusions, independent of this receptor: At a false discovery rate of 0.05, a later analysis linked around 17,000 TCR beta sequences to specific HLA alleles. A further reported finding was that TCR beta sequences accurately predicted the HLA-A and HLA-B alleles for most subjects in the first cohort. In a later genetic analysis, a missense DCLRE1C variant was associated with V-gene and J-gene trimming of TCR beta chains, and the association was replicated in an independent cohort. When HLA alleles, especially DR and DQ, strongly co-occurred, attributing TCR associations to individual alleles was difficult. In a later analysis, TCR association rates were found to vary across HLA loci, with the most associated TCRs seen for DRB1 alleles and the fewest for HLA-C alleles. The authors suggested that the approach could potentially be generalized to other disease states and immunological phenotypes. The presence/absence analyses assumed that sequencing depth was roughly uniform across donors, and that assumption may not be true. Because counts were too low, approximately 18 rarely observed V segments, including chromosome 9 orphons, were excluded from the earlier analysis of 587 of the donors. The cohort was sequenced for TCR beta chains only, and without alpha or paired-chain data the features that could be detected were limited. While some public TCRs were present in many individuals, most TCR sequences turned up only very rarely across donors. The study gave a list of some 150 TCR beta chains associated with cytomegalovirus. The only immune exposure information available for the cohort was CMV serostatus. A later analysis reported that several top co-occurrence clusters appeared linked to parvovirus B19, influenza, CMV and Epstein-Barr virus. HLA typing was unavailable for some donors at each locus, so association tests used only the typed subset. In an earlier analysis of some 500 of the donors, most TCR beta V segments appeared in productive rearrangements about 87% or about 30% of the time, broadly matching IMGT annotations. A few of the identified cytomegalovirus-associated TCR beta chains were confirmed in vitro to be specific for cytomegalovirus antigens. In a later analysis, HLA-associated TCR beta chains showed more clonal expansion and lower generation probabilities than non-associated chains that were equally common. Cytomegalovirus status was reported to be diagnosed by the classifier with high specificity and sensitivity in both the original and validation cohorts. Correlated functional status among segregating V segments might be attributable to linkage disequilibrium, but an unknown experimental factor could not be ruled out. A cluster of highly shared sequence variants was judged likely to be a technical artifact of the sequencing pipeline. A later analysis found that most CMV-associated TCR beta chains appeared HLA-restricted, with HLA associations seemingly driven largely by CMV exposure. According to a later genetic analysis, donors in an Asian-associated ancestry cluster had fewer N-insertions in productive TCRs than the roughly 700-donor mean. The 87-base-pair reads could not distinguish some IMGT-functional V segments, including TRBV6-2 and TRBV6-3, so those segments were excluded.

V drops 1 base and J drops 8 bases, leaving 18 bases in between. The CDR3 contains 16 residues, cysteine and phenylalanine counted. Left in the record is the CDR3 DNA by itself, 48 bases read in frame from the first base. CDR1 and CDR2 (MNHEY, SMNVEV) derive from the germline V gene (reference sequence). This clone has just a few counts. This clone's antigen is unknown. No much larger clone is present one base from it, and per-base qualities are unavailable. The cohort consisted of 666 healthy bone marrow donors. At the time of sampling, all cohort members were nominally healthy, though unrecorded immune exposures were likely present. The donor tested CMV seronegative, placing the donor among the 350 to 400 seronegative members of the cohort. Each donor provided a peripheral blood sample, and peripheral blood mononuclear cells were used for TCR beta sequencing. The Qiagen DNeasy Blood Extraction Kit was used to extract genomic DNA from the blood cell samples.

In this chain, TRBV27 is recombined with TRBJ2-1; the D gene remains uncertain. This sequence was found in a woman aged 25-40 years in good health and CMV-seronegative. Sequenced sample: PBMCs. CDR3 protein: CASSLLSQPLGDEQFF. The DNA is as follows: TGTGCCAGCAGTTTATTATCCCAGCCTCTGGGCGATGAGCAGTTCTTC.